A single sample gave rise to the 26 T cell receptor beta chains below, sequenced in a study of blood T cell repertoires in COVID-19. Sequencing was performed with immunoSEQ multiplex PCR; in TCRdb, only in-frame clones are kept and a portion is missing. This sample has about 120,000 clones, with about 88% found just once. Sequencing was performed on peripheral blood. These TCRs come from a woman aged 80 or older with acute or convalescent COVID-19.

The CDR3 here is CASRPLAGGLRSYEQYF. In DNA, the CDR3 is TGTGCCAGCAGGCCTTTAGCGGGAGGTCTCCGCTCGTACGAGCAGTACTTC. The chain employs TRBV28 and TRBJ2-7; 10 bases line up with TRBD2. Trimming at V came to 6 bases and at J to 4 bases, leaving 15 bases not matched to a gene. CDR1 is MDHEN and CDR2 is SYDVKM in the germline V gene. The CDR3 contains 17 residues.

The chain recombines TRBV21-1 with TRBJ1-4; TRBD1 was called by the table and not checked on the DNA. TRBV21-1 is a known pseudogene. The CDR3 has 15 residues. CDR3 in DNA: TGTGCCCAAAAGGGTAGGGGATGGACTAATGAAAAACTGTTTTTT. Its translation is CAQKGRGWTNEKLFF.

This sequence joins TRBV5-1 and TRBJ2-3, with D possibly matching TRBD1 (6 bases). In germline, CDR1 is SGHRS, CDR2 YFSETQ. The CDR3 runs 15 residues. Between the trimmed V and J ends, which lost 0 bases and 0 bases, there was a span of 8 bases. CDR3 protein: CASSLAGQSTDTQYF. DNA for the CDR3: TGCGCCAGCAGCTTGGCTGGACAGAGCACAGATACGCAGTATTTT.

The V call is TRBV7-8, the J call TRBJ1-1; perhaps TRBD1 as D (5 bases). There are 14 residues in the CDR3. CDR1 is SGHVS, CDR2 FQNEAQ, per germline. Trimming pared 5 bases from V and 2 bases from J, leaving 12 bases between. The CDR3 DNA reads TGTGCCAGCAGCCAAGGGGTTGTCAACACTGAAGCTTTCTTT. It encodes CASSQGVVNTEAFF.

The rearrangement joins TRBV24-1 to TRBJ2-3; D gene unclear. The ends were cut back, 9 bases at V and 1 base at J, with 16 bases in the middle. The CDR3 consists of 15 residues. Germline V gene sequence: CDR1 KGHDR, CDR2 SFDVKD. The CDR3 DNA follows: TGTGCCACCTGGCTTTTAGGCAGGCGCACAGATACGCAGTATTTT. The encoded protein is CATWLLGRRTDTQYF.

The rearrangement links TRBV19 to TRBJ2-7, with 10 bases lining up with TRBD1. CDR3 length equals 15 residues. Germline CDR1 is LNHDA and CDR2 is SQIVND (reference sequence). V was clipped by 3 bases and J by 2 bases; unmatched bases: 4. The CDR3 DNA is TGTGCCAGTAGTATGGGGACAGGGGTACCCTACGAGCAGTACTTC. This gives the protein CASSMGTGVPYEQYF.

The count of this clone is one. The V and J genes are TRBV6-2 or TRBV6-3 and TRBJ1-2; tentative D call: TRBD1 (6 bases). This CDR3 contains 13 residues. Germline V gene lookup returns CDR1 MNHEY and CDR2 SVGEGT. The V and J ends lost 4 bases and 3 bases respectively, with 9 bases between them. The CDR3 bases are TGTGCCAGCAGTTCCGGGACACACTATGGCTACACCTTC. The encoded protein is CASSSGTHYGYTF.

The chain uses TRBV6-2 or TRBV6-3 and TRBJ2-3; 15 bases map to TRBD2. J was trimmed by 2 bases and V by 2 bases; bases with no gene match: 2. There are 17 residues in the CDR3. CDR1 and CDR2 (germline): MNHEY, SVGEGT. CDR3 in amino acids: CASSYRTSGRVTDTQYF. The CDR3 DNA reads TGTGCCAGCAGTTACCGGACTAGCGGGAGGGTCACAGATACGCAGTATTTT.

The chain is built from TRBV19 and TRBJ2-7; no reliable D call. Germline values: CDR1 LNHDA, CDR2 SQIVND (reference sequence). V lost 4 bases and J lost 1, with 11 bases in between. CDR3 size: 14 residues. The CDR3 DNA is TGTGCCAGTAGTACTTCTCCCTTTTCCTACGAGCAGTACTTC. Protein sequence: CASSTSPFSYEQYF.

V gene TRBV10-1 combines with J gene TRBJ2-1; possibly TRBD2 for D (6 bases). The germline CDR1 and CDR2 sequences are WNHNN and SYGVQD (reference sequence). V lost 2 bases and J lost 6, with 35 bases in between. This CDR3 is built from 22 residues. The CDR3 DNA reads TGCGCCAGCAGTGAGGAGGAGGTCGGGGGTACACTAAACCAGGATATAGGCAATGAGCAGTTCTTC. This sequence encodes CASSEEEVGGTLNQDIGNEQFF.

V gene TRBV7-9 combines with J gene TRBJ1-4, with TRBD1 identical over 10 bases. CDR1 and CDR2 (germline): SEHNR, FQNEAQ (reference sequence). This CDR3 comprises 15 residues. V dropped 5 bases and J dropped 7; count of bases not matched to a gene: 7. The CDR3 DNA is TGTGCCAGCAGCCCCGACAGGGGGCGAGGTGAAAAACTGTTTTTT. This codes for CASSPDRGRGEKLFF.

V usage is TRBV11-2 and J usage is TRBJ2-7; D not resolved. Germline-derived CDR1 and CDR2 are SGHAT and FQNNGV. V lost 2 bases, J lost 3 bases, and 11 bases lay in between. CDR3 length equals 14 residues. CDR3: CASSLNFINYEQYF. The CDR3 DNA reads TGTGCCAGCAGCTTAAACTTTATTAACTACGAGCAGTACTTC.

This chain's CDR3 is CASSLRGAAEAFF. CDR3 in DNA: TGCGCCAGCAGCCTACGTGGGGCAGCTGAAGCTTTCTTT. V and J are TRBV5-1 and TRBJ1-1; possible D gene TRBD1, 5 bases. V gave up 4 bases and J gave up 6 bases, with 13 bases separating them. The germline gives CDR1 SGHRS, CDR2 YFSETQ. There are 13 residues in the CDR3.

DNA for the CDR3: TGCGCCAGCAGCTTGGACGGGGCCGGGGAGCTGTTTTTT. Its translation: CASSLDGAGELFF. The genes are TRBV5-1 and TRBJ2-2; D may be TRBD2 (5 bases). Germline loops: CDR1 SGHRS, CDR2 YFSETQ. Trimming removed 0 bases at V and 6 bases at J, with 6 bases between. The CDR3 runs to 13 residues.

The V and J genes are TRBV3-1 (or the pseudogene TRBV3-2) and TRBJ2-5; maybe TRBD2 (6 bases). Trimming shortened V by 1 base and J by 12 bases, and 12 bases separated the two germline ends. The CDR3 length is 12 residues. Per germline, CDR1 LGHDT and CDR2 YNNKEL (reference sequence). The chain's CDR3 is CASSQGGTGEYF. CDR3 nucleotide sequence: TGTGCCAGCAGCCAAGGGGGGACTGGGGAGTACTTC.

The CDR3 nucleotides are TGCGCCAGCAGCCTAGTAAATACAGGGAGGGCTAACTATGGCTACACCTTC. Translation: CASSLVNTGRANYGYTF. The V call is TRBV5-1, the J call TRBJ1-2, with D perhaps matching TRBD1 (6 bases). The V gene's germline CDR1 is SGHRS and CDR2 YFSETQ. Trimming removed 4 bases at V and 0 bases at J, with 19 bases between. The CDR3 has 17 residues.

This chain connects TRBV7-9 to TRBJ1-2; a possible D gene is TRBD1 (5 bases). V was cut by 1 base and J by 6 bases, with 15 bases left in between. CDR1 and CDR2 (germline): SEHNR, FQNEAQ (reference sequence). There are 15 residues in the CDR3. CDR3 coding DNA: TGTGCCAGCAGCTTAGACCCAGGGATCAGGGATGGCTACACCTTC. Its translation: CASSLDPGIRDGYTF. Based on the CDR3 plus reference TRBV7-9 and TRBJ1-2, the full variable domain is DTGVSQNPRHKITKRGQNVTFRCDPISEHNRLYWYRQTLGQGPEFLTYFQNEAQLEKSRLLSDRFSAERPKGSFSTLEIQRTEQGDSAMYLCASSLDPGIRDGYTFGSGTRLTVV.

The chain couples TRBV6-1 to TRBJ2-3; the D gene is possibly TRBD1 (5 bases). The CDR3 is 15 residues long. V was cut by 0 bases and J by 0 bases, with 7 bases left in between. Germline CDR1 and CDR2: MNHNS and SASEGT. CDR3 nucleotides: TGTGCCAGCAGTGAAGCGACAGCCAGCACAGATACGCAGTATTTT. Translating it yields CASSEATASTDTQYF.

In its sample, this clone was seen once. This chain joins TRBV10-3 and TRBJ1-6; D is undetermined. This CDR3 has 14 amino acids. CDR1 and CDR2 from the germline V gene are ENHRY and SYGVKD. Trimming cost V 5 bases and J 6 bases, with 11 bases left between them. This chain's CDR3 is CAISLATSNSPLHF. CDR3 bases: TGTGCCATCAGTTTGGCAACCTCTAATTCACCCCTCCACTTT.

The chain recombines TRBV5-4 with TRBJ1-1; 8 positions match TRBD1. The CDR3 is 14 amino acids. CDR1 and CDR2 from the germline V gene are SGHNT and YYREEE (reference sequence). The V and J ends lost 2 bases and 2 bases, in that order; junction bases with no gene match: 2. CDR3 residues: CASSFGTGNTEAFF. The DNA for the CDR3 is TGTGCCAGCAGCTTCGGGACAGGTAACACTGAAGCTTTCTTT. The whole variable domain, filled in from reference TRBV5-4 and TRBJ1-1, reads ETGVTQSPTHLIKTRGQQVTLRCSSQSGHNTVSWYQQALGQGPQFIFQYYREEENGRGNFPPRFSGLQFPNYSSELNVNALELDDSALYLCASSFGTGNTEAFFGQGTRLTVV.

The chain combines TRBV11-1 with TRBJ2-7; 10 bases are a match to TRBD1. V lost 8 bases, J lost 0 bases, and 4 bases stayed unmatched. This CDR3 has 14 amino acids. From germline, CDR1 is SGHAT and CDR2 FQDESV (reference sequence). The CDR3 here is CASVGQGSSYEQYF. As DNA, the CDR3 is TGTGCCAGCGTGGGACAGGGGTCCTCCTACGAGCAGTACTTC.

The table lists this clone with a count of one. The chain combines TRBV6-5 with TRBJ2-1, with TRBD2 identical over 7 bases. After removal of 6 bases from V and 6 bases from J, the junction contained 8 bases not matched to a gene. The CDR3 sequence is 14 residues long. CDR1 and CDR2 from the germline V gene are MNHEY and SVGAGI. The CDR3 nucleotides are TGTGCCAGCAGGGTCCGCGGGGGAACCAATGAGCAGTTCTTC. Its protein is CASRVRGGTNEQFF.

Turning to this clone: This sample also contains other DNA sequences that code for the same CDR3. The rearrangement links TRBV18 to TRBJ1-3; D call uncertain. V lost 2 bases and J 0 bases, leaving 5 bases between the germline ends. The germline V gene encodes CDR1 KGHSH and CDR2 LQKENI. The CDR3 is 14 amino acids. CDR3 in DNA: TGTGCCAGCTCACCAGGCAGCTCTGGAAACACCATATATTTT. Translation: CASSPGSSGNTIYF.

The rearrangement uses TRBV5-4 and TRBJ2-1; TRBD2 aligns across 13 bases. The CDR3 runs to 15 residues. J lost 8 bases, V lost 2 bases, and 4 bases had no gene match. Germline values: CDR1 SGHNT, CDR2 YYREEE (reference sequence). The DNA for the CDR3 is TGTGCCAGCAGCTTAACTAGCGGGAGGGCCGATGAGCAGTTCTTC. It codes for CASSLTSGRADEQFF.

For the CDR3, the DNA is TGTGCCAGCAGTGAACGGGGACTAGCGGGAGGAGGTGAGCAGTTCTTC. It codes for CASSERGLAGGGEQFF. The chain joins TRBV6-4 to TRBJ2-1, with 15 bases identical to TRBD2. The germline CDR1 and CDR2 sequences are MRHNA and SNTAGT. The CDR3 spans 16 residues. The ends lost 3 bases at V and 9 bases at J; junction bases unmatched: 6.

This rearrangement joins TRBV6-5 to TRBJ1-2, with D maybe TRBD1 (5 bases). There are 15 residues in the CDR3. Germline V gene lookup returns CDR1 MNHEY and CDR2 SVGAGI. V lost 0 bases, J lost 0 bases, and 8 bases lay in between. The CDR3 DNA reads TGTGCCAGCAGTTACTCGTGGACAACTAACTATGGCTACACCTTC. Translation: CASSYSWTTNYGYTF.